This entry describes one T cell receptor beta chain. This entry belongs to a study of T-cell reconstitution after alpha-beta-depleted transplantation in children. Germline CDR1 reads KGHSH; CDR2 reads LQKENI. Trimming took off 0 bases at V and 1 base at J, with 12 bases between the two ends. The CDR3 runs 17 residues. The library targeted TCRbeta and was prepared with unique molecular identifiers. Using its own MiXCR run on the PCR reads, TCRdb lists one record per CDR3 protein. The table has about 460,000 distinct CDR3 sequences, under 15% seen once; the top ten hold 4.5% to 6%. This sample comprised PBMCs from the stem cell graft donor, obtained from the stem cell graft. The chain uses TRBV18 and TRBJ2-2; D is unresolved. The sequence was obtained from a human donor who donated a stem cell graft to a child with combined immunodeficiency. The CDR3 is CASSPPATQVNTGELFF. Here the CDR3 DNA reads TGTGCCAGCTCACCACCGGCGACTCAAGTGAACACCGGGGAGCTGTTTTTT.